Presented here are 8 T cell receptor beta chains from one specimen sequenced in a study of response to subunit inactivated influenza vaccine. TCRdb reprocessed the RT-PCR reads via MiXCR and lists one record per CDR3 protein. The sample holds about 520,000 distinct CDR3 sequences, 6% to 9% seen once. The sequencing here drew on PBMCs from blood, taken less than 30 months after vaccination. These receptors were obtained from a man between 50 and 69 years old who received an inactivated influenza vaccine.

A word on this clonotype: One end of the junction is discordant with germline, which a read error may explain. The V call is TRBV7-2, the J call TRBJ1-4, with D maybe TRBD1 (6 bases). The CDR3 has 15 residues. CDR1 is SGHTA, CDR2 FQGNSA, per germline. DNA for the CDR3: TGTGCCAGCAGATTAGGGGGGGCCGGTAATGAAAAACTGTTTTTT. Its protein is CASRLGGAGNEKLFF.

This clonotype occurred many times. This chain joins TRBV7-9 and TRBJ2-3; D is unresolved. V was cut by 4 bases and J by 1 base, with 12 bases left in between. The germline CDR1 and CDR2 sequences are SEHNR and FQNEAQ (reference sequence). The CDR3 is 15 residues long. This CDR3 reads CASSYRVEGTDTQYF. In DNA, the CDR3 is TGTGCCAGCAGCTACCGGGTTGAAGGCACAGATACGCAGTATTTT.

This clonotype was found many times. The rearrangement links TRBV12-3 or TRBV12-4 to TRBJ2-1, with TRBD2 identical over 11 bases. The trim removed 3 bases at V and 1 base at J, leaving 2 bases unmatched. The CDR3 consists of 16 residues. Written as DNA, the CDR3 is TGTGCCAGCAGTTTTCTAGCGGGGGGTTCCTACAATGAGCAGTTCTTC. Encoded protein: CASSFLAGGSYNEQFF.

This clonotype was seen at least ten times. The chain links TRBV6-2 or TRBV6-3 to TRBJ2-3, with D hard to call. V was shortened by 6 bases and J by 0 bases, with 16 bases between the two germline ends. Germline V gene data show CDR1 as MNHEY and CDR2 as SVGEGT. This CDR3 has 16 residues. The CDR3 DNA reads TGTGCCAGCAGGAACGGGCGGAGAGCTAGCACAGATACGCAGTATTTT. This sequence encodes CASRNGRRASTDTQYF.

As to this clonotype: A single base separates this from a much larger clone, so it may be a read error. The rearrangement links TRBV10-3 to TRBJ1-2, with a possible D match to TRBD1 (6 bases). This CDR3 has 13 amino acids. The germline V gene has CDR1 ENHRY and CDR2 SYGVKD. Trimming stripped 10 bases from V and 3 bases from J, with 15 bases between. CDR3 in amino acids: CANSRGKDYGYTF. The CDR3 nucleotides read TGTGCCAACAGCAGGGGAAAGGACTATGGCTACACCTTC.

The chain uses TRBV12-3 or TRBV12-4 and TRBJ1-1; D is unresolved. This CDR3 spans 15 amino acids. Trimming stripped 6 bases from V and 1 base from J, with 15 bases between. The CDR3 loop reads CASSRTLLENTEAFF. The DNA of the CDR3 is TGTGCCAGCAGCCGAACCCTTCTAGAGAACACTGAAGCTTTCTTT.

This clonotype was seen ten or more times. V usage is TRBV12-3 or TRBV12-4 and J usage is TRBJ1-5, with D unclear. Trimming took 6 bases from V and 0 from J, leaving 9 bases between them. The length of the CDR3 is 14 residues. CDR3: CASSLGGSNQPQHF. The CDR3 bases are TGTGCCAGCAGCCTTGGCGGTAGCAATCAGCCCCAGCATTTT.

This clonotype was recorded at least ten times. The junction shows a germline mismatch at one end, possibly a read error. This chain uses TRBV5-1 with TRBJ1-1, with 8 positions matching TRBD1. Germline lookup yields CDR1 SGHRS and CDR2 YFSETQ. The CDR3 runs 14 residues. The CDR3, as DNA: TGTGCCAGCAGCCTGGGACAGGAGAACACTGAAGCTTTCTTT. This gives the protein CASSLGQENTEAFF. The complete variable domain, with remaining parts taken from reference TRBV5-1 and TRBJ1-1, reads KAGVTQTPRYLIKTRGQQVTLSCSPISGHRSVSWYQQTPGQGLQFLFEYFSETQRNKGNFPGRFSGRQFSNSRSEMNVSTLELGDSALYLCASSLGQENTEAFFGQGTRLTVV.